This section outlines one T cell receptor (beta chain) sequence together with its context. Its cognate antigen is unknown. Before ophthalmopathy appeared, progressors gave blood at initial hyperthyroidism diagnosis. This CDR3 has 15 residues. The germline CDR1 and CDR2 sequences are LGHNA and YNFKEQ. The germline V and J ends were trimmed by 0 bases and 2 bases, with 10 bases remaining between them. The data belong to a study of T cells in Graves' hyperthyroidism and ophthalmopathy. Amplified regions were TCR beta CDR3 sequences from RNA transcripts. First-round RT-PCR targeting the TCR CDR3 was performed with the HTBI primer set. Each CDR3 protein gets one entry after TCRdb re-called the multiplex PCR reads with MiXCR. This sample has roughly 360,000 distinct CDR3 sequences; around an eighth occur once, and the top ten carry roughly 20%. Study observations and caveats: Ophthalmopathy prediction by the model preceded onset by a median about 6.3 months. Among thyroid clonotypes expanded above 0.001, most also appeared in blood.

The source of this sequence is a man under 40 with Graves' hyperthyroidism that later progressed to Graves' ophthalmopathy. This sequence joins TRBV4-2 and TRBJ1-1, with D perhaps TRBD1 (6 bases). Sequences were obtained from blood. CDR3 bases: TGTGCCAGCAGCCAAGAACCAGGGGAAAACACTGAAGCTTTCTTT. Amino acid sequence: CASSQEPGENTEAFF.